This T cell receptor (beta chain) emerged from a study of T-cell reconstitution after alpha-beta-depleted transplantation in children. Findings and caveats of the study: The high TCRbeta diversity at day 60 in some patients came from surviving recipient T cells and thymic progenitors. T-cell numbers and diversity one year post-transplant derived largely from freshly generated T cells. Several hundred expanded graft clones reportedly gave rise to the alpha-beta T cells present about two months after transplant.

Comment on this clonotype: What it binds is not known.

The library targeted TCRbeta and was prepared with unique molecular identifiers. In TCRdb, the PCR reads were re-called with MiXCR into one record per CDR3 protein. The table has 610,000 or so distinct CDR3 sequences, 25% to 30% seen once. V lost 4 bases and J lost 5; bases outside the gene matches: 3. Germline CDR1 MGHDK, CDR2 SYGVNS. CDR3 length equals 15 residues. Sequenced here: PBMCs, sampled before TCRalphabeta/CD19-depleted stem cell transplant. This chain links TRBV25-1 with TRBJ1-4; 11 positions agree with TRBD1. This TCR derives from a boy younger than two with Wiskott-Aldrich syndrome, due to receive a stem cell transplant. CDR3 sequence: CASSGWTGGNEKLFF. CDR3 DNA: TGTGCCAGCAGTGGGTGGACAGGGGGCAATGAAAAACTGTTTTTT.